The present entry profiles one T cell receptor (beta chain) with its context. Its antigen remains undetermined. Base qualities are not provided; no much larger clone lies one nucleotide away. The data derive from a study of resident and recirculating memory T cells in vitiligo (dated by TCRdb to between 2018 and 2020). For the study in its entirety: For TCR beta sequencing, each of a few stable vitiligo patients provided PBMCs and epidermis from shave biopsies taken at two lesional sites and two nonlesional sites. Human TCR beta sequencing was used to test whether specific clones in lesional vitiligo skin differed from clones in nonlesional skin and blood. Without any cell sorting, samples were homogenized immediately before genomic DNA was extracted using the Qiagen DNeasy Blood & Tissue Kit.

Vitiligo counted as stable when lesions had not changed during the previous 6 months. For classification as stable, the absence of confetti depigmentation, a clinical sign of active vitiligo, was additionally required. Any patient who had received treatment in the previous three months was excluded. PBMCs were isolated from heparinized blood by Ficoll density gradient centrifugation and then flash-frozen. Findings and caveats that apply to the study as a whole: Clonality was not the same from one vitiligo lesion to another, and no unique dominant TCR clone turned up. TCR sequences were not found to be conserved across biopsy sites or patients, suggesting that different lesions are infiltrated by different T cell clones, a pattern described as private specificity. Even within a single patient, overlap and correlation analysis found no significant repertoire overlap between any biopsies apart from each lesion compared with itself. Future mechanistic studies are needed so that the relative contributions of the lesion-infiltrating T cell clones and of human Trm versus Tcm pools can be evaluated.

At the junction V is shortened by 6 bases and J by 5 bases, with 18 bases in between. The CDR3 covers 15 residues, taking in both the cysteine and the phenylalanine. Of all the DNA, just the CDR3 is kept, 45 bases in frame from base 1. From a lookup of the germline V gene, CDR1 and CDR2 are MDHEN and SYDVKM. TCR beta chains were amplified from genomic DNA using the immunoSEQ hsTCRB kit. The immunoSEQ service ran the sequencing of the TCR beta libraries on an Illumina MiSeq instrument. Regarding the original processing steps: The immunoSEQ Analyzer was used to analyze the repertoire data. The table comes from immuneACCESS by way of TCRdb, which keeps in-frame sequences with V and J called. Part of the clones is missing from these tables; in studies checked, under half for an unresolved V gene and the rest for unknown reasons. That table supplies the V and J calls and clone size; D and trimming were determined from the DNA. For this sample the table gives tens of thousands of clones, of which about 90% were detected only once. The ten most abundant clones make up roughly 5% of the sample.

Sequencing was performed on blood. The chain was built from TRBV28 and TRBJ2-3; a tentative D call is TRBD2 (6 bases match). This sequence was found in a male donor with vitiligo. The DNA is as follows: TGTGCCAGCAGCCCACGGGGGACCCGGCAAGATACGCAGTATTTT. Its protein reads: CASSPRGTRQDTQYF.